The 17 T cell receptor beta chains reported below all come from one sample, sequenced in a study of cytomegalovirus exposure and HLA in healthy donors. This PCR relied on a set of 60 Vbeta primers and 13 Jbeta primers. Repertoires were generated with immunoSEQ multiplex PCR, while TCRdb's copy carries only in-frame clones and drops some. The sample lists more than 95,000 clones; approximately 80% were seen once. Sequenced material: PBMCs. These TCRs come from a woman aged 40 to 49 in good health and CMV-seropositive.

The genes are TRBV6-1 and TRBJ2-7, with TRBD1 matching over 8 bases. Germline V lookup: CDR1 MNHNS, CDR2 SASEGT. V dropped 4 bases and J dropped 4; count of bases not matched to a gene: 6. The CDR3 sequence is 14 residues long. The CDR3 region has the DNA TGTGCCAGCAGTGGGACGACAGGGGCTTACGAGCAGTACTTC. Amino acid sequence: CASSGTTGAYEQYF.

The chain joins TRBV6-5 to TRBJ1-2; 10 bases map to TRBD1. The CDR3 totals 14 residues. In germline, CDR1 is MNHEY, CDR2 SVGAGI. Unmatched junction bases numbered 7, after V lost 6 bases and J lost 6 bases. CDR3 sequence: CASSPTGGKDGYTF. The CDR3 DNA reads as TGTGCCAGCAGCCCGACAGGGGGCAAAGATGGCTACACCTTC.

The chain couples TRBV5-1 to TRBJ2-2, with TRBD1 matching 8 bases. V shed 5 bases, J shed 7 bases, and the junction held 13 bases outside the gene matches. The CDR3 runs to 16 residues. The germline V gene encodes CDR1 SGHRS and CDR2 YFSETQ. The CDR3 is CASRRGQGPLGGELFF. For the CDR3, the DNA is TGCGCCAGCAGGAGAGGACAGGGACCGCTCGGCGGGGAGCTGTTTTTT.

The chain uses TRBV19 and TRBJ2-1; maybe TRBD1 (5 bases). Trimming removed 4 bases from V and 7 bases from J, with 17 bases in between. The CDR3 sequence is 15 residues long. CDR1 is LNHDA and CDR2 is SQIVND in the germline V gene (reference sequence). The CDR3 bases are TGTGCCAGTAGTACCTCGTCGACAGAAAGAAATGAGCAGTTCTTC. Protein: CASSTSSTERNEQFF.

The CDR3 here is CASSSGLDYGYTF. The CDR3 region has the DNA TGTGCCAGCAGTTCGGGACTTGACTATGGCTACACCTTC. The J gene is TRBJ1-2, the V gene TRBV6-5, with D maybe TRBD1 (5 bases). The CDR3 has 13 amino acids. Germline assignment: CDR1 MNHEY and CDR2 SVGAGI. Between the trimmed V and J ends, which lost 4 bases and 3 bases, there was a span of 9 bases.

In this sample, this clone turned up a few times. The rearrangement links TRBV28 to TRBJ1-5; D possibly corresponds to TRBD1 (5 bases). The V and J ends lost 2 bases and 4 bases respectively, with 12 bases between them. The length of the CDR3 is 15 residues. In germline, CDR1 is MDHEN, CDR2 SYDVKM. Here the CDR3 reads CASSLGASRNQPQHF. DNA of the CDR3: TGTGCCAGCAGTTTAGGGGCCTCCCGAAATCAGCCCCAGCATTTT. Looking up the rest from reference TRBV28 and TRBJ1-5 gives the full variable domain: DVKVTQSSRYLVKRTGEKVFLECVQDMDHENMFWYRQDPGLGLRLIYFSYDVKMKEKGDIPEGYSVSREKKERFSLILESASTNQTSMYLCASSLGASRNQPQHFGDGTRLSIL.

The CDR3 sequence is CASSITANTEAFF. CDR3 nucleotide sequence: TGTGCCAGCAGCATTACAGCGAACACTGAAGCTTTCTTT. V and J are TRBV7-3 and TRBJ1-1, with D unresolved. This CDR3 comprises 13 residues. Germline CDR1 reads SGHTA; CDR2 reads FQGTGA. The V gene lost 5 bases and the J gene lost 1 base, with 8 bases spanning the gap.

CDR3 sequence reads: CASRTGTSSETQYF. Written as DNA, the CDR3 is TGCGCCAGCCGTACCGGGACTAGCAGCGAGACCCAGTACTTC. This rearrangement joins TRBV5-1 to TRBJ2-5; TRBD2 matches 9 bases. The CDR3 is 14 amino acids. V gave up 7 bases and J gave up 5 bases; unmatched junction bases: 9. The germline gives CDR1 SGHRS, CDR2 YFSETQ.

The chain carries TRBV27 and TRBJ1-1; D is possibly TRBD1 (6 bases). The ends were cut back, 4 bases at V and 7 bases at J, with 19 bases in the middle. Germline-derived CDR1 and CDR2 are MNHEY and SMNVEV (reference sequence). The CDR3 totals 15 residues. The CDR3 coding sequence is TGTGCCAGCAGTTCCCTTTGGCGGGGGCCATTTGAAGCTTTCTTT. This gives the protein CASSSLWRGPFEAFF.

The J gene is TRBJ2-7, the V gene TRBV10-3, with D maybe TRBD2 (7 bases). This CDR3 is built from 16 residues. V was pared by 3 bases and J by 7 bases, with 22 bases between. Germline V lookup: CDR1 ENHRY, CDR2 SYGVKD. This CDR3 reads CAISEVVAGALGEQYF. The CDR3 coding sequence is TGTGCCATCAGTGAAGTGGTGGCGGGGGCCTTAGGGGAGCAGTACTTC.

This chain joins TRBV7-8 and TRBJ1-3; 7 bases map to TRBD1. V was pared by 2 bases and J by 0 bases, with 16 bases of the junction left unmatched. The CDR3 covers 20 residues. From germline, CDR1 is SGHVS and CDR2 FQNEAQ. CDR3: CASSLMSNWTGPYSGNTIYF. DNA for the CDR3: TGTGCCAGCAGCTTAATGTCGAATTGGACAGGTCCTTACTCTGGAAACACCATATATTTT.

The CDR3 is CAGDRLEAFF. In nucleotides, the CDR3 is TGTGCCGGAGACAGGCTTGAAGCTTTCTTT. This chain uses TRBV30 with TRBJ1-1; a possible D gene is TRBD1 (6 bases). V lost 8 bases to trimming and J lost 7 bases, with 11 bases between them. Germline assignment: CDR1 GTSNPN and CDR2 SVGIG (reference sequence). This CDR3 is 10 amino acids long.

This clone has only one observation. The chain has TRBV6-1 and TRBJ1-1, with a possible D match to TRBD1 (5 bases). The V and J ends lost 3 bases and 5 bases respectively, with 16 bases between them. CDR1 MNHNS and CDR2 SASEGT come from the germline V gene. The CDR3 covers 15 residues. The CDR3 nucleotides read TGTGCCAGCAGTGAGGGGGGATATCGAGGAACTGAAGCTTTCTTT. Encoded protein: CASSEGGYRGTEAFF.

The gene calls are TRBV7-7 and TRBJ2-2; 7 bases agree with TRBD2. CDR1 and CDR2 from the germline V gene are SSHAT and FNYEAQ (reference sequence). The V gene end was trimmed by 1 base and the J gene end by 6 bases; junction bases not matched to a gene: 5. The CDR3 has 15 residues. For the CDR3, the DNA is TGTGCCAGCAGCTTAGACCCAGCGGGGCCCGGGGAGCTGTTTTTT. Encoded protein: CASSLDPAGPGELFF.

The chain carries TRBV25-1 and TRBJ2-1; 10 nucleotides line up with TRBD2. V shed 5 bases, J shed 7 bases, and the junction held 11 bases outside the gene matches. CDR1 MGHDK and CDR2 SYGVNS come from the germline V gene. This CDR3 comprises 16 residues. CDR3: CASSPPGLAFGNEQFF. For the CDR3, the DNA is TGTGCCAGCAGTCCGCCGGGACTAGCGTTTGGTAATGAGCAGTTCTTC.

This clone was counted a few times. The chain employs TRBV5-4 and TRBJ2-1; 10 bases align to TRBD2. V trimming: 0 bases; J trimming: 7 bases; junction bases outside the gene matches: 1. The CDR3 totals 14 residues. Germline CDR1 SGHNT, CDR2 YYREEE (reference sequence). CDR3 nucleotide sequence: TGTGCCAGCAGCTTGGAAGCGGGAGGGAATGAGCAGTTCTTC. It encodes CASSLEAGGNEQFF.

Details on this clone: One end of the junction fails to match germline, which may point to a read error. In the same sample, other DNA sequences code for this CDR3. The V call is TRBV2, the J call TRBJ1-2, with 10 nucleotides matching TRBD1. Germline V CDR1 and CDR2: SNHLY, FYNNEI. The CDR3 loop spans 13 amino acids. The CDR3 is CASSGQGEDGYTF. CDR3 in DNA: TGCGCCAGCAGTGGACAGGGGGAGGATGGCTACACCTTC.